This T cell receptor beta chain was obtained from a study of T cells in Graves' hyperthyroidism and ophthalmopathy. RNA transcripts provided the source from which TCR beta CDR3 regions were amplified. The HTBI primer set was used in a first-round RT-PCR of the TCR CDR3. One entry per CDR3 protein, called by TCRdb with MiXCR from the multiplex PCR reads. Of about 720,000 distinct CDR3 sequences listed, approximately 16% are singletons. Study findings and constraints: Blood samples included most of the expanded thyroid clonotypes exceeding 0.001.

This CDR3 is 14 amino acids long. V trimming: 5 bases; J trimming: 2 bases; junction bases outside the gene matches: 7. Germline V CDR1 and CDR2: DFQATT, SNEGSKA (reference sequence). In the case of this clonotype: What it recognizes is unknown.

Graves' hyperthyroidism qualified as stable when ophthalmopathy did not progress within 18 months. Exclusions: uncontrolled infection, other autoimmune disease, pregnancy, lactation. The diagnostic basis comprised clinical symptoms, serum thyroxine and TRAb, thyroid ultrasound and orbital computed tomography. The sequencing sample was made of blood. The chain employs TRBV20-1 and TRBJ2-7; 9 bases are shared with TRBD1. The clonotype was recovered from a man younger than 35 with Graves' hyperthyroidism. CDR3 in DNA: TGCAGTGCTTCCGGGACAGGGCTGACCTACGAGCAGTACTTC. As protein: CSASGTGLTYEQYF.